A selection of T cell receptor beta chains follows, all from one sample in a study of somatic mutations in cytotoxic T cells in rheumatoid arthritis. Measured with immunoSEQ multiplex PCR; TCRdb has only the in-frame clones, and not every one. Of about 30,000 clones in the sample, 75% to 85% were seen once. The sample comprised CD8+ T cells sorted from blood. These receptors all come from an adult with rheumatoid arthritis. The CDR3 runs from the conserved cysteine through the conserved F or W.

v_call	j_call	cdr3_length	cdr3_aa
TRBV29-1	TRBJ1-1	10	CSVVSFKAFF
TRBV7-6	TRBJ2-7	14	CASSLASGNYEQYF
TRBV15	TRBJ1-2	16	CATSRDRAGDRYGYTF
TRBV4-1	TRBJ1-5	17	CASSQVFGQSRNQPQHF
TRBV12-5	TRBJ2-1	15	CASGLAGLKGDEQFF
TRBV29-1	TRBJ1-1	9	CSAGTEAFF
TRBV28	TRBJ2-1	13	CASSFTLYNEQFF
TRBV11-1	TRBJ2-1	15	CASSFRQGPYNEQFF
TRBV19	TRBJ1-2	12	CASHRGQSGYTF
TRBV12-5	TRBJ2-7	17	CASGPYSGRSSTYEQYF
TRBV6-4	TRBJ2-3	15	CASSPTSGSTDTQYF
TRBV11-3	TRBJ2-7	14	CASSRGTGNYEQYF
TRBV6-4	TRBJ2-3	15	CASSDSAGSTDTQYF
TRBV5-5	TRBJ2-1	16	CASSREASGGNNEQFF
TRBV9	TRBJ2-1	15	CASSSQGLAFNEQFF
TRBV11-2	TRBJ2-7	15	CASSPRAPPTYEQYF
TRBV9	TRBJ1-1	18	CASSGSSKGPGRVTEAFF
TRBV10-3	TRBJ1-1	16	CAISERGGEANTEAFF
TRBV19	TRBJ1-1	13	CASSLTVNTEAFF
TRBV27	TRBJ2-3	13	CASRPSSTDTQYF
TRBV7-6	TRBJ1-3	15	CASVQSTGSGNTIYF
TRBV5-1	TRBJ1-6	19	CASSHLGVTGTSYNSPLHF
TRBV7-9	TRBJ2-7	14	CASSLAGNLYEQYF
TRBV7-2	TRBJ1-1	15	CASSLFPLLNTEAFF
TRBV7-9	TRBJ2-5	16	CASSLNGGSPGETQYF
TRBV7-9	TRBJ1-1	11	CASSPGREAFF
TRBV5-1	TRBJ2-7	14	CASSLETPRDEQYF
TRBV5-5	TRBJ1-5	14	CASSPGQGRQPQHF
TRBV6-5	TRBJ2-7	13	CATVGAGNYEQYF
TRBV7-6	TRBJ2-7	16	CASSSLPRQADYEQYF
TRBV28	TRBJ2-3	17	CASSSNLRDHTTDTQYF
TRBV14	TRBJ2-3	16	CASSHKTGGGKDTQYF
TRBV4-1	TRBJ1-2	17	CASSPGLDRGPNYGYTF
TRBV14	TRBJ2-7	15	CASSQGTGGFYEQYF
TRBV27	TRBJ2-7	14	CASSPSVGNPGQYF
TRBV6-1	TRBJ1-1	13	CASTQRGTGKAFF
TRBV27	TRBJ1-6	15	CASNSGGAGNSPLHF
TRBV9	TRBJ2-1	14	CASSAPENNNEQFF
TRBV27	TRBJ1-4	14	CASSLTGGGEKLFF
TRBV4-3	TRBJ1-2	16	CASSQVQVPPVYGYTF
TRBV28	TRBJ1-2	18	CASSWVAREWGLEKGYTF
TRBV28	TRBJ1-6	15	CASSAVGQAWAPLHF
TRBV6-5	TRBJ2-5	15	CASSYGSGTGETQYF
TRBV6-5	TRBJ1-6	13	CASSLGTNSPLHF
TRBV29-1	TRBJ2-7	12	CSVVAGAGEQYF
TRBV30	TRBJ1-6	22	CAWSVQKGRAGEPSSYNSPLHF
TRBV4-1	TRBJ1-2	16	CASSQEAGWRAGGYTF